The rows below give T cell receptor beta chains drawn from one sample of a study of T-cell memory formation after mild COVID-19. TCRdb ran MiXCR on the 5' RACE reads and lists one entry per CDR3 protein. The sample lists roughly 190,000 distinct CDR3 sequences, roughly a tenth seen once, with roughly 3% in the top ten. Sequenced input: PBMCs or a T cell subset sorted from them (not recorded which). These receptors were taken from a man in his late teens or twenties who had mild COVID-19 (a few samples of this study predate the infection). Cell type and time point are not known. The CDR3 runs from the conserved cysteine through the conserved F or W. A D gene is named only where the DNA matches it firmly. Clone sizes are given selectively: once, few, many, or a class where the clone is expanded.

DNA	CDR3	size	D	V	J
TGTGCCAGCAGCTTAGCCGGGACAGGGTCCTACGAGCAGTACTTC	CASSLAGTGSYEQYF	NA	TRBD1	TRBV7-6	TRBJ2-7
TGCGCCAGCAGCTGGGGGACAGGGTTGGAGACCCAGTACTTC	CASSWGTGLETQYF	NA	TRBD1	TRBV5-1	TRBJ2-5
TGTGCCAGCAGTTGGGTGGATGAGCAGTTCTTC	CASSWVDEQFF	many	NA	TRBV7-2	TRBJ2-1
TGTGCCAGCACCAGGGGGGGGGCTGAGACCCAGTACTTC	CASTRGGAETQYF	few	NA	TRBV6-5	TRBJ2-5
TGCGCCAGCAGCTCAAGCCCTAGCGGGGGGGCAGGTACGCAGTATTTT	CASSSSPSGGAGTQYF	NA	TRBD2	TRBV5-1	TRBJ2-3
TGTGCCAGCAGCCGGGGGGGGGCGGTGGAGACCCAGTACTTC	CASSRGGAVETQYF	few	NA	TRBV3-1	TRBJ2-5
TGTGCCAGCAGCTTAAGGACAGGGGTTCTCCAAGAGACCCAGTACTTC	CASSLRTGVLQETQYF	NA	TRBD1	TRBV7-9	TRBJ2-5
TGTGCCACCCGTAGTAGGAACCAAGAGACCCAGTACTTC	CATRSRNQETQYF	few	NA	TRBV7-2	TRBJ2-5
TGTGCCAGCAGCCTGGGAAGCTACCCAGATACGCAGTATTTT	CASSLGSYPDTQYF	few	NA	TRBV3-1	TRBJ2-3
TGTGCCACCAGGAAGCGGGGGAGCACAGATACGCAGTATTTT	CATRKRGSTDTQYF	NA	TRBD2	TRBV3-1	TRBJ2-3
TGTGCCAGCAGCGCCGCGTTTCCCAGGGGTGGTGAGCAGTTCTTC	CASSAAFPRGGEQFF	few	NA	TRBV9	TRBJ2-1
TGCAGCGTTCAAAGGACAGAAGAGACCCAGTACTTC	CSVQRTEETQYF	NA	NA	TRBV29-1	TRBJ2-5
TGTGCCAGCAGCGGTAGCGGGGGGGCCCCAAACATTCAGTACTTC	CASSGSGGAPNIQYF	NA	TRBD2	TRBV7-2	TRBJ2-4
TGTGCCAGCAGCGCCCGAGGGGAAGGGTTACACTATGGCTACACCTTC	CASSARGEGLHYGYTF	many	NA	TRBV9	TRBJ1-2
TGTGCCAGCAGCAAACCTGGACGGAATAATCAGCCCCAGCATTTT	CASSKPGRNNQPQHF	NA	NA	TRBV6-2/TRBV6-3	TRBJ1-5
TGCGCCAGCAGCCGCAGGGGGGAAGGCGAGACCCAGTACTTC	CASSRRGEGETQYF	few	NA	TRBV5-1	TRBJ2-5
TGTGCCAGTAGGCCGGGACAGGGAGGTCAGCCCCAGCATTTT	CASRPGQGGQPQHF	NA	TRBD1	TRBV19	TRBJ1-5
TGTGCCAGCAGTGAAGTACAGGTGGGTTCTGCGCCCCAGCATTTT	CASSEVQVGSAPQHF	few	NA	TRBV2	TRBJ1-5
TGTGCCAGCAGCTTAAATCTGGCGAACTATGGCTACACCTTC	CASSLNLANYGYTF	NA	NA	TRBV7-6	TRBJ1-2
TGCAGTGCCGCATCCGGTTCAGATACGCAGTATTTT	CSAASGSDTQYF	many	NA	TRBV20-1	TRBJ2-3
TGTGCCAGCAGCCAAGTAGGAGGCGGATACACAGATACGCAGTATTTT	CASSQVGGGYTDTQYF	NA	NA	TRBV14	TRBJ2-3
TGTGCCAGCAGGCATAGGACATCTAACTATGGCTACACCTTC	CASRHRTSNYGYTF	few	NA	TRBV12-3/TRBV12-4	TRBJ1-2
TGCGCCAGCTCGAGACCGGGGGACGATACGCAGTATTTT	CASSRPGDDTQYF	few	NA	TRBV5-1	TRBJ2-3
TGTGCCAGCAGTTTAGAAGAGGGGACTGAAGCTTTCTTT	CASSLEEGTEAFF	few	NA	TRBV12-3/TRBV12-4	TRBJ1-1
TGTGCCAGCAGCTTAGAGCCGGAGTTAGCAGCTTTCTTT	CASSLEPELAAFF	few	NA	TRBV7-2	TRBJ1-1
TGTGCCAGCAGCCTAACAGCGGGGGCGGGAGATACGCAGTATTTT	CASSLTAGAGDTQYF	few	TRBD2	TRBV4-2	TRBJ2-3
TGCAGTGCTAACCTCCGGGGTGAAAACACCATATATTTT	CSANLRGENTIYF	few	NA	TRBV20-1	TRBJ1-3
TGCAGTGCTAGAGCGGGGGCCTATAATTCACCCCTCCACTTT	CSARAGAYNSPLHF	few	NA	TRBV20-1	TRBJ1-6
TGTGCCAGCAGTTCCCCCCTAGGCCGGGAGTCAGAGCAGTACTTC	CASSSPLGRESEQYF	NA	NA	TRBV6-6	TRBJ2-7
TGTGCCACCAGCAGAGGAGGAGAACCTCTCAGATCCCAGTACTTC	CATSRGGEPLRSQYF	few	NA	TRBV15	TRBJ2-5
TGCGCCAGCAGCTCCAGCGGGAGAGGGGAGACCCAGTACTTC	CASSSSGRGETQYF	few	TRBD2	TRBV5-1	TRBJ2-5
TGTGCCAGCAGCATGAATAACGAGCAGTACTTC	CASSMNNEQYF	few	NA	TRBV5-6	TRBJ2-7
TGCAGTGCAACAACGCCGACTAGCGGGGTTGGGAATGAGCAGTTCTTC	CSATTPTSGVGNEQFF	many	TRBD2	TRBV20-1	TRBJ2-1
TGTGCCAGCAGTCCAACAGGAGAGGAGCAGTTCTTC	CASSPTGEEQFF	few	NA	TRBV6-6	TRBJ2-1
TGTGCCAGCAGCGTACCAGGGGAACGAGATACGCAGTATTTT	CASSVPGERDTQYF	many	NA	TRBV7-2	TRBJ2-3
TGTGCCAGCAGTTACGGGGGGGGCGCAGCCACTGAAGCTTTCTTT	CASSYGGGAATEAFF	many	NA	TRBV6-5	TRBJ1-1
TGTGCCAGCAGCTTAGGCCCGTTCTCGTCCACAGATACGCAGTATTTT	CASSLGPFSSTDTQYF	many	NA	TRBV7-2	TRBJ2-3
TGTGCCAGCAGCCAATTAACCCGGACACCATTATCGGATGGCTACACCTTC	CASSQLTRTPLSDGYTF	many	NA	TRBV4-2	TRBJ1-2
TGTGCCAGCAGCCCGTCGGGTGCCTACGAGCAGTACTTC	CASSPSGAYEQYF	NA	NA	TRBV3-1	TRBJ2-7
TGTGCCAGCAGCCAAGATAAGGGGGCCCGGGGCTACACCTTC	CASSQDKGARGYTF	NA	TRBD1	TRBV4-2	TRBJ1-2
TGTGCCAGCAGAGAATCGGGGGGGCATGGCTACACCTTC	CASRESGGHGYTF	many	NA	TRBV6-5	TRBJ1-2
TGTGCCAGCGCCCCCGGGACAGAAGAGACCCAGTACTTC	CASAPGTEETQYF	NA	TRBD1	TRBV5-4	TRBJ2-5
TGTGCCAGCAGCACGACCCGGTGGCACCGCTATGAGCAGTTCTTC	CASSTTRWHRYEQFF	few	NA	TRBV7-3	TRBJ2-1
TGTGCCAGCAGCTTAACTGGGGGGCGTTCCTACGAGCAGTACTTC	CASSLTGGRSYEQYF	NA	NA	TRBV7-9	TRBJ2-7
TGTGCCAGTAGTAAAACAGCATCCTATGGCTACACCTTC	CASSKTASYGYTF	NA	NA	TRBV19	TRBJ1-2
TGTGCCAGCAGACGAGTCGGCAGGGACACAGATACGCAGTATTTT	CASRRVGRDTDTQYF	few	NA	TRBV12-3/TRBV12-4	TRBJ2-3
TGTGCCATCAGTGACCCGGGGAGGGTGAGCACCGGGGAGCTGTTTTTT	CAISDPGRVSTGELFF	few	TRBD2	TRBV10-3	TRBJ2-2
TGTGCCAGCAGCTTGGGACAAACTAATGAAAAACTGTTTTTT	CASSLGQTNEKLFF	many	NA	TRBV7-2	TRBJ1-4
TGTGCCAGCAGCTTAGAGGCCTTCAGGGCCGTCTATGGCTACACCTTC	CASSLEAFRAVYGYTF	few	NA	TRBV7-2	TRBJ1-2
TGCAGCGTCGCTGAGCAGGGGGCGGGGGAGCTGTTTTTT	CSVAEQGAGELFF	NA	TRBD1	TRBV29-1	TRBJ2-2
TGTGCCAGCACCAGGGACCCCACATCCTACGAGCAGTACTTC	CASTRDPTSYEQYF	NA	NA	TRBV7-2	TRBJ2-7
TGTGCCAGCAGCGGGCTCTCCAAAAACATTCAGTACTTC	CASSGLSKNIQYF	few	NA	TRBV11-1	TRBJ2-4
TGTGCCAGCAGCTTTCTGACGTACTCCTACGAGCAGTACTTC	CASSFLTYSYEQYF	few	NA	TRBV5-5	TRBJ2-7
TGTGCCAGCAGCTCGCGAGGAAATAGCAATCAGCCCCAGCATTTT	CASSSRGNSNQPQHF	NA	NA	TRBV6-6	TRBJ1-5
TGTGCCAGCAGCTTTGGAGGGAACACAGATACGCAGTATTTT	CASSFGGNTDTQYF	NA	NA	TRBV11-2	TRBJ2-3
TGTGCCAGCAGACCACACAGGGGGCGCCTCAGGGGAAACATTCAGTACTTC	CASRPHRGRLRGNIQYF	few	TRBD1	TRBV7-3	TRBJ2-4
TGTGCCAGCAGCGTAGGTCCAGGCCAAGGGCCCCAGCATTTT	CASSVGPGQGPQHF	NA	NA	TRBV9	TRBJ1-5
TGCAGTGCCACCGGGACAGGTGGGCAGTATGGCTACACCTTC	CSATGTGGQYGYTF	few	TRBD1	TRBV20-1	TRBJ1-2
TGTGCCAGCAGCCAGGACAGGGTAAATGAAAAACTGTTTTTT	CASSQDRVNEKLFF	NA	TRBD1	TRBV4-2	TRBJ1-4